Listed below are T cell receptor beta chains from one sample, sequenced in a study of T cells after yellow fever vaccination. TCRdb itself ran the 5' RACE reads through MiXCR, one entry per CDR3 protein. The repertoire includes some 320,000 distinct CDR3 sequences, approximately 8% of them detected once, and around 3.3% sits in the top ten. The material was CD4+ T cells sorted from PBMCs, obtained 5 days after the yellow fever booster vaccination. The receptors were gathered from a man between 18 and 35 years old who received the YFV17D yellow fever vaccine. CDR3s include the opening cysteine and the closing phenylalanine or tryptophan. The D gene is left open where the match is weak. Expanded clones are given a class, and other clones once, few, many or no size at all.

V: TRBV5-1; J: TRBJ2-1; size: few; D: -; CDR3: CASSLNSGGPYNEQFF; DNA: TGCGCCAGCAGCTTGAATAGTGGGGGGCCCTACAATGAGCAGTTCTTC
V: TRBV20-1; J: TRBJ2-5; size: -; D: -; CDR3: CSAHRKYQETQYF; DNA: TGCAGTGCCCACCGAAAGTACCAAGAGACCCAGTACTTC
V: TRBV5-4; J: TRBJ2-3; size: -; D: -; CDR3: CASSLLPGSADTQYF; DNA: TGTGCCAGCAGCTTGCTACCGGGGAGTGCAGATACGCAGTATTTT
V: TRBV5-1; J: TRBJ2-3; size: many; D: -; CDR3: CASSLGLAQADTQYF; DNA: TGCGCCAGCAGCTTGGGGCTAGCACAGGCAGATACGCAGTATTTT
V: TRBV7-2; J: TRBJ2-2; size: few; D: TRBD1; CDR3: CASSVGQGARGAGELFF; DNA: TGTGCCAGCAGCGTGGGACAGGGGGCGAGGGGTGCCGGGGAGCTGTTTTTT
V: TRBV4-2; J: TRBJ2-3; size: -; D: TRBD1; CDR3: CASSQGTGGTDTQYF; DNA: TGTGCCAGCAGCCAGGGGACAGGGGGCACAGATACGCAGTATTTT
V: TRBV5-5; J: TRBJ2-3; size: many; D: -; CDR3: CASRPSALLSDTQYF; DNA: TGTGCCAGCAGACCGAGTGCCCTACTCTCGGATACGCAGTATTTT
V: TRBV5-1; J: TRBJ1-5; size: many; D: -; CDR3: CASSLGESNQPQHF; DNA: TGCGCCAGCAGCTTGGGGGAAAGCAATCAGCCCCAGCATTTT
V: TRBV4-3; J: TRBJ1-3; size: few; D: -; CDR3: CASSQDAFQFGNTIYF; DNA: TGCGCCAGCAGCCAAGATGCTTTCCAGTTCGGAAACACCATATATTTT
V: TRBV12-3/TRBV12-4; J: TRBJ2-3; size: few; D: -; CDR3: CASSLSHTGTDTQYF; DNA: TGTGCCAGCAGTTTAAGTCATACAGGGACAGATACGCAGTATTTT
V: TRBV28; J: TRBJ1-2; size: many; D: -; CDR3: CASRLGPRYGYTF; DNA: TGTGCCAGCAGGCTGGGACCCCGCTATGGCTACACCTTC
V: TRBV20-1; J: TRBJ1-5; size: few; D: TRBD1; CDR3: CSARGTGGHQPQHF; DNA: TGCAGTGCTAGAGGGACAGGGGGCCATCAGCCCCAGCATTTT
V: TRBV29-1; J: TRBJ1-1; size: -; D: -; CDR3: CSVATRGYMSAEAFF; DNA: TGCAGCGTTGCCACGAGGGGTTATATGTCCGCTGAAGCTTTCTTT
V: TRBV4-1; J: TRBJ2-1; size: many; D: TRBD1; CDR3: CASSARDRDFNEQFF; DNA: TGCGCCAGCAGCGCACGGGACAGGGATTTCAATGAGCAGTTCTTC
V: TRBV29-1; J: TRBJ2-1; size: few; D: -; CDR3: CSVDASGWGEQFF; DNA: TGCAGCGTTGATGCGTCAGGGTGGGGTGAGCAGTTCTTC
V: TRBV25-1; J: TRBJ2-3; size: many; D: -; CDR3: CASSDYQVSTDTQYF; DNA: TGTGCCAGCAGTGACTATCAGGTTTCGACAGATACGCAGTATTTT
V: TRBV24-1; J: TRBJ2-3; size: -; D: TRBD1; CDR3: CATSEPGTASTDTQYF; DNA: TGTGCCACCAGTGAACCCGGGACAGCTAGCACAGATACGCAGTATTTT
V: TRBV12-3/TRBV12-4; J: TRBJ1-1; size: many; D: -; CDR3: CASRWRFEAFF; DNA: TGTGCCAGCAGATGGCGGTTTGAAGCTTTCTTT
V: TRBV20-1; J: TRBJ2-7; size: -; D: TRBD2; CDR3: CSAAPSGDYEQYF; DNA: TGCAGTGCCGCCCCTAGCGGGGATTACGAGCAGTACTTC
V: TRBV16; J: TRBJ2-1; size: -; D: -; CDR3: CASSPARPKAHEQFF; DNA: TGTGCCAGCAGCCCCGCCCGGCCCAAGGCCCATGAGCAGTTCTTC
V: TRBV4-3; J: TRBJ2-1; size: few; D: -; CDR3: CASSPSGGHEQFF; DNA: TGCGCCAGCAGCCCAAGTGGGGGGCATGAGCAGTTCTTC
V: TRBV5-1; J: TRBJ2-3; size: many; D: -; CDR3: CASSPRPGGGERTDTQYF; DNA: TGCGCCAGCAGCCCACGCCCGGGTGGGGGCGAAAGGACAGATACGCAGTATTTT
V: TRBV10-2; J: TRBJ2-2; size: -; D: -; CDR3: CASIGGGTNTGELFF; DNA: TGCGCCAGCATTGGGGGGGGCACGAACACCGGGGAGCTGTTTTTT